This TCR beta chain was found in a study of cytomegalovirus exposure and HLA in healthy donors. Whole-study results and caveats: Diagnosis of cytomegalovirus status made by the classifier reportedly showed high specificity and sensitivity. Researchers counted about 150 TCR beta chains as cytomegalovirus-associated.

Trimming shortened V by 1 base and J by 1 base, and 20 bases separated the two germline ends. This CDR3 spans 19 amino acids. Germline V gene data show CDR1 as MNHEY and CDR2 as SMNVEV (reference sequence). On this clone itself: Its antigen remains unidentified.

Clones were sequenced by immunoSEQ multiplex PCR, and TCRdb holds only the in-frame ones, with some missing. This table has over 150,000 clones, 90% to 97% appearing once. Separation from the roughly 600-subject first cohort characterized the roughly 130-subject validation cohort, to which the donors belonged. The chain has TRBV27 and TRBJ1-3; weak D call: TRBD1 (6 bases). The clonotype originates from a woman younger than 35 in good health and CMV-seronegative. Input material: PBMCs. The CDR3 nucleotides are TGTGCCAGCAGTTTATACGGGACAACTTTTGGAGGATCTGGAAACACCATATATTTT. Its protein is CASSLYGTTFGGSGNTIYF.